A single sample gave rise to the 8 T cell receptor beta chains below, sequenced in a study of regulatory T cells in long-lasting Graves disease. The time point: newly diagnosed GD, antithyroid drugs for less than 3 months. Preparation of the TCR library used RNA extracted from PBMCs. Library construction for TCR beta used iRepertoire HTBI primers and Arm-PCR of CDR3 regions. TCRdb analysed the multiplex PCR reads with MiXCR anew, one entry per CDR3 protein. The table includes some 490,000 distinct CDR3 sequences, around 12% detected once. This sample also appeared in a second study, on T cells in Graves' hyperthyroidism and ophthalmopathy.

The sequenced sample was peripheral blood mononuclear cells (PBMCs), obtained at new diagnosis, from a patient treated with antithyroid drugs. The receptors stem from a woman under 40 with Graves disease.

This clonotype was observed a few times. This sequence joins TRBV20-1 and TRBJ2-7; D is undetermined. Germline V gene lookup returns CDR1 DFQATT and CDR2 SNEGSKA (reference sequence). The CDR3 runs to 14 residues. Trimming left V 2 bases short and J 0 bases short, with 11 bases between. CDR3 sequence reads: CSARFWETSYEQYF. The CDR3 region has the DNA TGCAGTGCTAGATTCTGGGAAACCTCCTACGAGCAGTACTTC.

This clonotype has at least ten counts. This rearrangement joins TRBV12-3 or TRBV12-4 to TRBJ1-6; the match to TRBD1 covers 7 bases. With 8 bases clipped from V and 7 bases from J, the junction kept 11 bases outside the gene matches. The CDR3 totals 15 residues. CDR3 in amino acids: CASRSRTGQNSPLHF. The CDR3 DNA reads as TGTGCCAGCCGCTCGAGGACAGGACAAAATTCACCCCTCCACTTT.

This clonotype was recorded only once. This rearrangement joins TRBV20-1 to TRBJ2-7; tentative D call: TRBD1 (5 bases). The CDR3 loop spans 16 amino acids. The germline gives CDR1 DFQATT, CDR2 SNEGSKA (reference sequence). V was trimmed by 3 bases and J by 0 bases, leaving 18 bases between them. The CDR3 loop is CSARDIVSRGSYEQYF. The CDR3 nucleotides are TGCAGTGCTAGGGACATAGTTTCTAGGGGCTCCTACGAGCAGTACTTC.

This clonotype was counted at least ten times. The chain carries TRBV2 and TRBJ2-2, with 8 positions matching TRBD1. CDR3 length: 15 residues. Unmatched junction bases numbered 7, after V lost 7 bases and J lost 3 bases. From germline, CDR1 is SNHLY and CDR2 FYNNEI. In DNA, the CDR3 is TGTGCCAGCACCGAGACAGGGGAGGACACCGGGGAGCTGTTTTTT. Amino acids: CASTETGEDTGELFF.

This clonotype turned up a few times. The rearrangement links TRBV3-1 to TRBJ1-5; D might be TRBD1 (5 bases). The CDR3 has 15 amino acids. Germline-derived CDR1 and CDR2 are LGHDT and YNNKEL (reference sequence). The V and J ends lost 1 base and 5 bases respectively, with 12 bases between them. CDR3 in DNA: TGTGCCAGCAGCCAAGGGGGGGTATTGGATCAGCCCCAGCATTTT. This sequence encodes CASSQGGVLDQPQHF.

DNA for the CDR3: TGTGCCAGCAGCTTCGCGGGGACGGCTTTGTGGAATTCACCCCTCCACTTT. Translating it yields CASSFAGTALWNSPLHF. The rearrangement uses TRBV7-8 and TRBJ1-6; D is possibly TRBD1 (5 bases). The CDR3 is 17 residues long. Deletions cut 3 bases from V and 7 bases from J, with 19 bases between. Per the germline V gene, CDR1 is SGHVS and CDR2 is FQNEAQ.

In its sample, this clonotype was seen many times. The genes are TRBV3-1 and TRBJ1-2; D possibly corresponds to TRBD1 (6 bases). Deletions cut 4 bases from V and 4 bases from J, with 10 bases between. The CDR3 totals 13 residues. Germline-derived CDR1 and CDR2 are LGHDT and YNNKEL (reference sequence). CDR3 nucleotides: TGTGCCAGCAGCCGGGGGGCCTCCTATGGCTACACCTTC. It encodes CASSRGASYGYTF.

This clonotype showed up many times. The gene calls are TRBV19 and TRBJ1-2; the D is unclear. Trimming stripped 1 base from V and 8 bases from J, with 20 bases between. The CDR3 spans 16 residues. The germline gives CDR1 LNHDA, CDR2 SQIVND (reference sequence). DNA of the CDR3: TGTGCCAGTAGTATAGGAGTCTGGAGGAAAGAGTGGGGCTACACCTTC. It translates to CASSIGVWRKEWGYTF.